This T cell receptor beta chain was captured by sequencing in a study of T cells after yellow fever vaccination. Study-wide background: The authors prepared low-cell-number fractions using SMART-Seq v4 Ultra Low Input.

Via MiXCR, TCRdb re-called the 5' RACE reads, giving one row per CDR3 protein. The sample contains 300,000 to 400,000 distinct CDR3 sequences, 8.7% of which appear only once. V lost 3 bases and J lost 2, with 16 bases in between. Germline CDR1 reads MGHRA; CDR2 reads YSYEKL. The CDR3 consists of 16 residues. The sequence was collected from a young man who received the YFV17D yellow fever vaccine. V usage is TRBV4-1 and J usage is TRBJ2-5, with D uncertain. The input for sequencing was PBMCs, taken on the day of the first yellow fever vaccination. CDR3 region: CASSQTPLADQETQYF. CDR3 nucleotides: TGCGCCAGCAGCCAGACCCCCTTGGCGGATCAAGAGACCCAGTACTTC.